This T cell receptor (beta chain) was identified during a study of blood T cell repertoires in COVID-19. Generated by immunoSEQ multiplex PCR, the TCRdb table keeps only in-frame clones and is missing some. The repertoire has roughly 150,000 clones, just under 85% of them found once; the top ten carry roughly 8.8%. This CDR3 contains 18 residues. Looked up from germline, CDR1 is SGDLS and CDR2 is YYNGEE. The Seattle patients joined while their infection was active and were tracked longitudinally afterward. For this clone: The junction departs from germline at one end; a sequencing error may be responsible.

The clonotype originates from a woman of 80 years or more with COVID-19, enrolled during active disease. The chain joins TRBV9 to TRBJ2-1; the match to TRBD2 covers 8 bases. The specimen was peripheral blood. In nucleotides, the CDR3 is TGCGCCAGCAGCGTCGGGGGGGCGCCCGCCGGGGGATACAATGAGCAGTTCTTC. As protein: CASSVGGAPAGGYNEQFF.